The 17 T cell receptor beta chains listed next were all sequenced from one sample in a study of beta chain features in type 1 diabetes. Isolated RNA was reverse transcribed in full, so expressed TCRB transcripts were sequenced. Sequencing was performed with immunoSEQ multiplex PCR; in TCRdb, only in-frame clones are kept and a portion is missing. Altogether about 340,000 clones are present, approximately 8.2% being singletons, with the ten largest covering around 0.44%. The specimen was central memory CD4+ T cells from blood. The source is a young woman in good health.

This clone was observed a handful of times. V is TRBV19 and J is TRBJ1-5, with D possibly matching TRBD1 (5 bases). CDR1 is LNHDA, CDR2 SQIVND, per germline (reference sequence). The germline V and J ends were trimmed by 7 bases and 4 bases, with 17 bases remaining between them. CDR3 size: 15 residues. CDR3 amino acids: CASTYGQEKNQPQHF. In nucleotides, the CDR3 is TGTGCCAGTACGTACGGACAAGAAAAAAATCAGCCCCAGCATTTT.

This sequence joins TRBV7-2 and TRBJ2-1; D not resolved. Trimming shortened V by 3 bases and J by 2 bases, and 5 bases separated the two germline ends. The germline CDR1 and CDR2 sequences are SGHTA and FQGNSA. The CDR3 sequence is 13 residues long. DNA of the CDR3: TGTGCCAGCAGCTTTGAGCCCTACAATGAGCAGTTCTTC. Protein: CASSFEPYNEQFF.

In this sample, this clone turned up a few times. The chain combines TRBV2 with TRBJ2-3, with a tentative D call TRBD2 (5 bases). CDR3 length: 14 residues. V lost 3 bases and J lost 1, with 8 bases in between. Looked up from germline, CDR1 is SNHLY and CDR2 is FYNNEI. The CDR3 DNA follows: TGTGCCAGCAGTGAGAGGGTGGGCACAGATACGCAGTATTTT. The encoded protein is CASSERVGTDTQYF.

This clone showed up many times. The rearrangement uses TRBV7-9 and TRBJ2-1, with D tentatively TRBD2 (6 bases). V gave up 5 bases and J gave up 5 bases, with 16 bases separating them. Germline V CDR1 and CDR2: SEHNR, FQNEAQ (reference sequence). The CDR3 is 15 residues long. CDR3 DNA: TGTGCCAGCAGCCCCCGCGGGATACTAAACAATGAGCAGTTCTTC. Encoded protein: CASSPRGILNNEQFF.

CDR3 sequence: CSVATSGSTYEQYF. The CDR3 DNA reads as TGCAGCGTCGCGACTAGCGGGAGCACCTACGAGCAGTACTTC. The J gene is TRBJ2-7, the V gene TRBV29-1; 12 nucleotides match TRBD2. Germline V gene data show CDR1 as SQVTM and CDR2 as ANQGSEA. V dropped 6 bases and J dropped 2; count of bases not matched to a gene: 5. The CDR3 covers 14 residues.

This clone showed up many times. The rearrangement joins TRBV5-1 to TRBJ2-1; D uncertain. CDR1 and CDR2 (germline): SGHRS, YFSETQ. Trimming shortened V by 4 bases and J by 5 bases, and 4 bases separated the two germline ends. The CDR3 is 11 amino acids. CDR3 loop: CASSSHNEQFF. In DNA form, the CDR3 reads TGCGCCAGCAGCAGTCACAATGAGCAGTTCTTC.

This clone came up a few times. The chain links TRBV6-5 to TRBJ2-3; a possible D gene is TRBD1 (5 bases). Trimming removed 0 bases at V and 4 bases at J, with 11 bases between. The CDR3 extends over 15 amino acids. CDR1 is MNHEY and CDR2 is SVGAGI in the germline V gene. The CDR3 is CASSYSSGPADTQYF. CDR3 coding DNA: TGTGCCAGCAGTTACTCGTCAGGGCCCGCAGATACGCAGTATTTT.

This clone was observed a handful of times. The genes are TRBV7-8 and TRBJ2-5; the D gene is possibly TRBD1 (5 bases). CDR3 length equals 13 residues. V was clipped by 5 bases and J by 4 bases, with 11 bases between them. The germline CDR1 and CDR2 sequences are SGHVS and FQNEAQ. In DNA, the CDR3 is TGTGCCAGCAGCCAACAGGTGGGAGAGACCCAGTACTTC. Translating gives CASSQQVGETQYF. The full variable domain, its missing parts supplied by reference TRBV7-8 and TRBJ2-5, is GAGVSQSPRYKVAKRGQDVALRCDPISGHVSLFWYQQALGQGPEFLTYFQNEAQLDKSGLPSDRFFAERPEGSVSTLKIQRTQQEDSAVYLCASSQQVGETQYFGPGTRLLVL.

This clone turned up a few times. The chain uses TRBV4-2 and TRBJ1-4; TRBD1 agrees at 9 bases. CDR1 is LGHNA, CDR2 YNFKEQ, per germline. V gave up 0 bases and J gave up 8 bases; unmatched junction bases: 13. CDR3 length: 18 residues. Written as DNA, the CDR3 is TGTGCCAGCAGCCAAGATTTCTACGGGAACAGGGGGCGAGAAAAACTGTTTTTT. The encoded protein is CASSQDFYGNRGREKLFF.

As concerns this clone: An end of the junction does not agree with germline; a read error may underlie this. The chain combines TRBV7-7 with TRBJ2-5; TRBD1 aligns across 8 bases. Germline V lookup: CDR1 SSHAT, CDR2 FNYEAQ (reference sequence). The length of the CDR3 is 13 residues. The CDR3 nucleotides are TGTGCTAGCAGCGGACAGGGCGGGGAGACCCAGTACTTC. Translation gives CASSGQGGETQYF.

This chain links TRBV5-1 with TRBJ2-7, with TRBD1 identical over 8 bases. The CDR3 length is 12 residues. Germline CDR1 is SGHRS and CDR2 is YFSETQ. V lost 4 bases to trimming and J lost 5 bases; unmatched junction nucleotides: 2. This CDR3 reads CASSPTGDEQYF. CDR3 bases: TGCGCCAGCAGCCCGACAGGGGACGAGCAGTACTTC.

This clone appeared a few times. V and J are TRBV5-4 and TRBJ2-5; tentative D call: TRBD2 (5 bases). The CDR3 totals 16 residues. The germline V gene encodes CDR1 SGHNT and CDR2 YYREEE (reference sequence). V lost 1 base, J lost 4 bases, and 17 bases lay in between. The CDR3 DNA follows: TGTGCCAGCAGCTTGATCTCTGGCTTCGGAGGAGAGACCCAGTACTTC. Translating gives CASSLISGFGGETQYF.

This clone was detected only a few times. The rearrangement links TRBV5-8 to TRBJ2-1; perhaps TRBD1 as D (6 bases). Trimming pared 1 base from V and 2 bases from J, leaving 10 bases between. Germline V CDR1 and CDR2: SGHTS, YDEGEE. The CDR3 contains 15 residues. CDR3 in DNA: TGTGCCAGCAGCTTGCAGGGGCGGACCTACAATGAGCAGTTCTTC. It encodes CASSLQGRTYNEQFF.

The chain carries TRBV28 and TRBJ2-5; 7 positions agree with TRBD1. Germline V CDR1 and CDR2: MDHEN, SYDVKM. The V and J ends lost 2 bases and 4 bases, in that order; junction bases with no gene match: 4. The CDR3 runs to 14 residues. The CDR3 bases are TGTGCCAGCAGTTTACAATACAGGGGAGAGACCCAGTACTTC. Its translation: CASSLQYRGETQYF.

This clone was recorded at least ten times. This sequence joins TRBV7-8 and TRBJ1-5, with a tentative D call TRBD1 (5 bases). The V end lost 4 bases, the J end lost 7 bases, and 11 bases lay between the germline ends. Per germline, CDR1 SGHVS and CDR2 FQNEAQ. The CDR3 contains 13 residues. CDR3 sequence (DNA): TGTGCCAGCAGCTCTCGGGGGGACCAGCCCCAGCATTTT. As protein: CASSSRGDQPQHF.

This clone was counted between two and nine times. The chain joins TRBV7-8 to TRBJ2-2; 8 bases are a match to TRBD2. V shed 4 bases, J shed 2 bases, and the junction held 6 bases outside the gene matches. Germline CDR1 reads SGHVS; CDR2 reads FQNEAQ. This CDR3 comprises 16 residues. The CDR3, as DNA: TGTGCCAGCAGCTCATTAGCGGGAACTAACACCGGGGAGCTGTTTTTT. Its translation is CASSSLAGTNTGELFF.

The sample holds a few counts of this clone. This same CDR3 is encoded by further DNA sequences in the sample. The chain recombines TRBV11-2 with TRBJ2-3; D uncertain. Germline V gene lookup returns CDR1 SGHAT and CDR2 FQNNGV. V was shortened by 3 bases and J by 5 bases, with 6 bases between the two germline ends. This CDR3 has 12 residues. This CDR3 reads CASSFGLDTQYF. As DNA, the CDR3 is TGTGCCAGCAGCTTTGGGCTAGATACGCAGTATTTT.